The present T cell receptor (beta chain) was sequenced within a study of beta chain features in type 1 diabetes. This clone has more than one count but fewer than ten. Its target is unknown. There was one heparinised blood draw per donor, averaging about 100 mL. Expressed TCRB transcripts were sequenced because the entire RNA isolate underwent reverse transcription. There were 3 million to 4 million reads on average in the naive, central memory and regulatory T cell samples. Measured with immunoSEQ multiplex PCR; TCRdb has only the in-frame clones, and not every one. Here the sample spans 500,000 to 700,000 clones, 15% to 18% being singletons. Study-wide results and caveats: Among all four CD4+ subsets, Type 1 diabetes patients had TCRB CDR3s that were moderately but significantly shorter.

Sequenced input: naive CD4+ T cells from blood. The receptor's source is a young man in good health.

CDR3 coding DNA: TGTGCCATCAGTCAGGGGTACAGGGTCTACGGCTACACCTTC. This encodes CAISQGYRVYGYTF. The rearrangement uses TRBV10-3 and TRBJ1-2; TRBD1 might be the D (6 bases). The length of the CDR3 is 14 residues. V shed 5 bases and J shed 8 bases, with 18 bases lying between them. CDR1 ENHRY and CDR2 SYGVKD come from the germline V gene.